Below are 19 T cell receptor beta chains sequenced from a single sample in a study of graft-versus-host responses after intestinal transplantation (dated by TCRdb to about 2021). Library preparation employed the immunoSEQ multiplex PCR assay. TCRdb retrieved this table from immuneACCESS and kept in-frame rearrangements only. Not all clones are present; in checked studies, unresolved V genes account for under half, and no reason is known for the remainder. For this sample the table gives some 1,700 clones, of which about two fifths were detected only once. The ten biggest clones cover around 9.5% of the sample. This specimen's time point label, per the study, means: cells obtained before transplantation from donor or recipient. In mixed lymphocyte reactions, some 200,000 CFSE-labeled pre-transplant responders were plated with some 200,000 irradiated violet-dye-labeled stimulators and cultured for 6 days.

The sample in question was alloreactive CD8+ T cells from a mixed lymphocyte reaction culture, obtained before transplantation. Interpreted using the paper, the cell subset or site label stands for: CFSE-low proliferating T cells sorted from approximately 6-day pre-transplant mixed lymphocyte reaction (GvH or HvG direction). The receptors were sampled from a human patient who was an organ donor for intestinal transplantation.

In its sample, this clone was seen a few times. The gene calls are TRBV6-5 and TRBJ2-2; no clear D. The CDR3 runs 13 residues. The germline gives CDR1 MNHEY, CDR2 SVGAGI. Between the trimmed V and J ends, which lost 3 bases and 8 bases, there was a span of 10 bases. The CDR3 here is CASSYSARGELFF. The DNA for the CDR3 is TGTGCCAGCAGTTATTCAGCTCGGGGGGAGCTGTTTTTT.

The gene calls are TRBV4-2 and TRBJ2-1; no reliable D call. CDR1 is LGHNA, CDR2 YNFKEQ, per germline. Trimming pared 1 base from V and 7 bases from J, leaving 11 bases between. CDR3 length equals 14 residues. CDR3 sequence reads: CASSQVVPGNEQFF. CDR3 DNA sequence: TGTGCCAGCAGCCAAGTTGTCCCGGGTAATGAGCAGTTCTTC.

The chain is built from TRBV6-1 and TRBJ2-2, with D unclear. Germline V gene lookup returns CDR1 MNHNS and CDR2 SASEGT. The CDR3 covers 13 residues. The V and J ends lost 5 bases and 4 bases respectively, with 8 bases between them. The CDR3 nucleotides are TGTGCCAGCAGTTGGCGCCCCACCGGGGAGCTGTTTTTT. Its protein product is CASSWRPTGELFF.

This clone is labeled large. The gene calls are TRBV6-5 and TRBJ1-5, with D perhaps TRBD1 (5 bases). There are 15 residues in the CDR3. Trimming left V 0 bases short and J 4 bases short, with 10 bases between. Germline V CDR1 and CDR2: MNHEY, SVGAGI. DNA of the CDR3: TGTGCCAGCAGTTACTCGGCGCAGGGTAATCAGCCCCAGCATTTT. Its protein product is CASSYSAQGNQPQHF.

The CDR3 coding sequence is TGTGCCAGCAGCTGGGGGTACGAGCAGTACTTC. Its translation is CASSWGYEQYF. The chain combines TRBV5-4 with TRBJ2-7; D might be TRBD1 or TRBD2, each matching 5 bases. With 3 bases removed from V and 4 bases from J, the gap between germline ends came to 5 bases. This CDR3 has 11 residues. Looked up from germline, CDR1 is SGHNT and CDR2 is YYREEE (reference sequence).

This clone was detected a few times. The chain couples TRBV6-5 to TRBJ1-2, with D hard to call. This CDR3 has 13 residues. Trimming removed 4 bases from V and 2 bases from J, with 8 bases in between. CDR1 MNHEY and CDR2 SVGAGI come from the germline V gene. The chain's CDR3 is CASSLSQNYGYTF. DNA of the CDR3: TGTGCCAGCAGTTTATCACAGAACTATGGCTACACCTTC.

This clone was seen a few times. The V and J genes are TRBV7-9 and TRBJ1-2; no clear D. Trimming removed 1 base from V and 0 bases from J, with 12 bases in between. CDR1 and CDR2 from the germline V gene are SEHNR and FQNEAQ (reference sequence). The CDR3 consists of 16 residues. The CDR3 sequence is CASSLGVSGANYGYTF. The CDR3 DNA reads as TGTGCCAGCAGCTTAGGGGTGTCCGGAGCTAACTATGGCTACACCTTC.

The chain recombines TRBV2 with TRBJ2-3; D possibly corresponds to TRBD2 (7 bases). Trimming took off 7 bases at V and 3 bases at J, with 17 bases between the two ends. Germline CDR1 reads SNHLY; CDR2 reads FYNNEI. This CDR3 region has 15 residues. The CDR3 sequence is CASNSLGGGTDTQYF. In DNA, the CDR3 is TGTGCCAGCAATAGCCTAGGGGGGGGAACAGATACGCAGTATTTT.

By proportion, this clone is large. This rearrangement joins TRBV10-3 to TRBJ2-7, with D unresolved. V gave up 4 bases and J gave up 2 bases, with 6 bases separating them. The CDR3 consists of 12 residues. Per the germline V gene, CDR1 is ENHRY and CDR2 is SYGVKD. The CDR3 coding sequence is TGTGCCATCAGTGTCAACACCTACGAGCAGTACTTC. Translating gives CAISVNTYEQYF.

This clone is large by share. The V and J genes are TRBV5-4 and TRBJ1-2, with D possibly matching TRBD1 (5 bases). This CDR3 contains 15 residues. Germline values: CDR1 SGHNT, CDR2 YYREEE (reference sequence). The V gene lost 0 bases and the J gene lost 4 bases, with 13 bases spanning the gap. This chain's CDR3 is CASSLVGQGIYGYTF. CDR3 bases: TGTGCCAGCAGCTTGGTTGGCCAGGGAATCTATGGCTACACCTTC.

The V call is TRBV6-1, the J call TRBJ1-5; D remains unclear. The CDR3 consists of 14 residues. From germline, CDR1 is MNHNS and CDR2 SASEGT. V was shortened by 6 bases and J by 0 bases, with 9 bases between the two germline ends. CDR3 bases: TGTGCCAGCAGCCCTCAGATTAGCAATCAGCCCCAGCATTTT. This sequence encodes CASSPQISNQPQHF.

This rearrangement joins TRBV5-1 to TRBJ2-7; D remains unclear. CDR1 and CDR2 (germline): SGHRS, YFSETQ. The CDR3 consists of 11 residues. Trimming removed 0 bases from V and 3 bases from J, with 1 base in between. The CDR3 DNA follows: TGCGCCAGCAGCTTGGGCTACGAGCAGTACTTC. Translating it yields CASSLGYEQYF.

The chain recombines TRBV9 with TRBJ2-5; possibly TRBD1 for D (5 bases). V dropped 0 bases and J dropped 1 base, with 19 bases sitting between them. Germline V gives CDR1 SGDLS, CDR2 YYNGEE. There are 18 residues in the CDR3. The CDR3 sequence: CASSVEDSTDTLQETQYF. In DNA, the CDR3 is TGTGCCAGCAGCGTAGAAGACAGTACCGATACTCTCCAAGAGACCCAGTACTTC.

This clone was seen more than once but under ten times. This chain uses TRBV2 with TRBJ1-6, with D perhaps matching TRBD1 (5 bases). The CDR3 spans 18 residues. Germline CDR1 SNHLY, CDR2 FYNNEI. V gave up 1 base and J gave up 7 bases, with 20 bases separating them. The CDR3 loop is CASSEGREWVSWNSPLHF. The CDR3 DNA is TGTGCCAGCAGTGAAGGCAGGGAGTGGGTTTCATGGAATTCACCCCTCCACTTT.

This clone is deemed large. This chain links TRBV10-1 with TRBJ2-3; 9 nucleotides agree with TRBD2. After removal of 2 bases from V and 4 bases from J, the junction contained 4 bases not matched to a gene. Germline CDR1 and CDR2: WNHNN and SYGVQD (reference sequence). CDR3 length: 15 residues. The CDR3 DNA is TGCGCCAGCAGTGAGGTTCTAGCGGGGCCAGATACGCAGTATTTT. It yields the protein CASSEVLAGPDTQYF.

The chain uses TRBV2 and TRBJ1-1; the D gene is possibly TRBD1 (6 bases). Germline loops: CDR1 SNHLY, CDR2 FYNNEI. The V end was cut by 4 bases, the J end by 4 bases, with 10 bases between. There are 13 residues in the CDR3. The CDR3 DNA is TGTGCCAGCAGTGTTACAGGGTCCACTGAAGCTTTCTTT. This codes for CASSVTGSTEAFF.

The V and J genes are TRBV11-1 and TRBJ1-5; 7 bases align to TRBD1. CDR3 length: 16 amino acids. Germline CDR1 SGHAT, CDR2 FQDESV (reference sequence). V was pared by 6 bases and J by 4 bases, with 12 bases of the junction left unmatched. The CDR3 coding sequence is TGTGCCAGCAGTCATAGGACAGGCGGGTCGAATCAGCCCCAGCATTTT. Translated: CASSHRTGGSNQPQHF. Together with reference TRBV11-1 and TRBJ1-5, the CDR3 gives the full variable domain: EAEVAQSPRYKITEKSQAVAFWCDPISGHATLYWYRQILGQGPELLVQFQDESVVDDSQLPKDRFSAERLKGVDSTLKIQPAELGDSAMYLCASSHRTGGSNQPQHFGDGTRLSIL.

The chain has TRBV6-1 and TRBJ2-7; maybe TRBD2 (5 bases). CDR3 length: 12 residues. Trimming shortened V by 6 bases and J by 8 bases, and 14 bases separated the two germline ends. Germline V gene sequence: CDR1 MNHNS, CDR2 SASEGT. The CDR3, as DNA: TGTGCCAGCAGCCCTCCGGGGTACAAGCAGTACTTC. It yields the protein CASSPPGYKQYF.

This chain uses TRBV27 with TRBJ2-7, with TRBD2 as a possible D gene (5 bases). The CDR3 sequence is 15 residues long. V lost 2 bases and J 0 bases, leaving 11 bases between the germline ends. Germline CDR1 is MNHEY and CDR2 is SMNVEV (reference sequence). CDR3 loop: CASSLARGSSYEQYF. The CDR3 region has the DNA TGTGCCAGCAGTTTAGCGAGAGGGAGCTCCTACGAGCAGTACTTC.